A single T cell receptor beta chain is shown here with its context. Its antigen is unknown. This entry is derived from a study of shared clonotypes between healthy human individuals. The table came from immunoSEQ multiplex PCR; TCRdb's copy has only in-frame clones and leaves some out. The sample has 740,000 or so clones; 55% to 85% are singletons. CDR1 is SGHDN, CDR2 FVKESK, per germline. Trimming stripped 2 bases from V and 4 bases from J, with 12 bases between. The CDR3 totals 14 residues. Findings of the study overall: Generally, naive subsets came out with larger estimated richness than memory subsets. Shared clonotypes across all four donors exceeded non-shared ones in generation probability.

This TCR derives from a woman in her twenties or thirties in good health. Sequenced: memory CD4+ T cells sorted from blood. Specified subset: CD45RA-negative fraction. V usage is TRBV14 and J usage is TRBJ2-7; D gene unclear. The CDR3 region is CASSQKIGRYEQYF. DNA of the CDR3: TGTGCCAGCAGCCAAAAAATTGGCCGGTACGAGCAGTACTTC. Drawing the rest from reference TRBV14 and TRBJ2-7, the complete variable domain is EAGVTQFPSHSVIEKGQTVTLRCDPISGHDNLYWYRRVMGKEIKFLLHFVKESKQDESGMPNNRFLAERTGGTYSTLKVQPAELEDSGVYFCASSQKIGRYEQYFGPGTRLTVT.